This T cell receptor beta chain was retrieved from a study of OX40 agonist ivuxolimab in advanced cancers. About the research overall: Subjects had a mean age of about 61 years, with a range of roughly 23 to 80; around 80% were male. Study outcomes and limitations: CD4+ T cells averaged fewer expanded clones than CD8+ T cells. CD4+ and CD8+ blood T cells expanded clonally by week 6 at 0.1 to 3.0 mg/kg. Clonal expansion in partial responders at 0.1-3.0 mg/kg ranked among the lowest.

This CDR3 is built from 18 residues. The V gene's germline CDR1 is MNHEY and CDR2 SMNVEV (reference sequence). The junction had 14 bases not matched to a gene; V was cut back by 6 bases and J by 2 bases. Measured with immunoSEQ multiplex PCR; TCRdb has only the in-frame clones, and not every one. The table records almost 70,000 clones, over 60% of them present only once. Details on this clone: Its antigen is undetermined.

The sample in question was CD4+ or CD8+ T cells sorted from blood, obtained in a trial of the OX40 agonist ivuxolimab. The TCR was taken from an adult with an advanced solid tumor such as melanoma, head and neck, liver or kidney cancer. The chain links TRBV27 to TRBJ2-1, with 9 nucleotides matching TRBD2. The CDR3 loop reads CASRRGASGAYTYNEQFF. The CDR3 nucleotides read TGTGCCAGCAGACGGGGGGCTAGCGGGGCATATACCTACAATGAGCAGTTCTTC.